This TCR beta chain stems from a study of early T cells in non-severe SARS-CoV-2 infection. Overall study context: Sequenced material consisted of bulk RNA (from unsorted whole blood), and chains were unpaired. Overall study findings and caveats: Database matching using VDJdb favored anti-spike CD8 responses, with private and CD4 specificities left missing.

Concerning this clonotype itself: Its target is unknown.

The germline V gene has CDR1 MNHEY and CDR2 SMNVEV (reference sequence). The CDR3 contains 14 residues. The V segment lost 5 bases and the J segment 12 bases; nucleotides outside the gene matches: 14. Individual cDNA molecules carried attached unique molecular identifiers. TCRdb used MiXCR to reprocess the 5' RACE reads, holding one entry per CDR3 protein. Of around 23,000 distinct CDR3 sequences listed, around 4.5% were seen once; the top ten hold around 21%. The TCR sequence derives from an adult who was a healthcare worker with PCR-confirmed SARS-CoV-2 infection or an uninfected control (not recorded which). The chain couples TRBV27 to TRBJ2-7; TRBD2 matches 9 bases. Sequenced: whole blood. The CDR3 here is CASSPRAGGQWGYF. CDR3 coding DNA: TGTGCCAGCAGTCCTCGGGCGGGAGGGCAGTGGGGGTACTTC.